This T cell receptor beta chain was captured in a study of blood T cell repertoires in COVID-19. Across the whole study: PBMCs, B-cell-depleted T cells, or T cells provided the cDNA or gDNA that made up the material.

Clinical history reported by participants formed the basis on which cohorts were assigned. CDR3 length: 17 amino acids. Germline CDR1 is SNHLY and CDR2 is FYNNEI. V trimming: 4 bases; J trimming: 6 bases; junction bases outside the gene matches: 15. Data came from immunoSEQ multiplex PCR; TCRdb stores just in-frame clones and leaves some out. The data contain over 200,000 clones, 87% of them singletons. The sample consisted of PBMCs or T cells enriched from blood (not recorded which). V usage is TRBV2 and J usage is TRBJ2-7, with TRBD2 matching over 10 bases. The sequence came from a young man who had recovered from COVID-19. The CDR3 reads CASSGNPSSGRVLEQYF. The DNA for the CDR3 is TGTGCCAGCAGTGGAAACCCCTCTAGCGGGAGAGTCCTCGAGCAGTACTTC.